A single sample is the source of the 4 T cell receptor beta chains below, sequenced in a study of T cells in Graves' hyperthyroidism and ophthalmopathy. Authors of the study amplified TCR beta CDR3 regions from RNA transcripts. HTBI primers drove first-round RT-PCR of the TCR CDR3. TCRdb re-called the multiplex PCR reads through MiXCR, storing one row per CDR3 protein. In the table there are about 400,000 distinct CDR3 sequences, more than 13% of which are singletons. The sample consisted of blood. The receptors come from a young woman with Graves' hyperthyroidism.

Comment on this clonotype: This may be a read error, as it is one base from a much larger clone. The V gene is TRBV3-1, the J gene TRBJ2-7, with TRBD2 matching 8 bases. With 0 bases clipped from V and 9 bases from J, the junction kept 10 bases outside the gene matches. CDR1 is LGHDT, CDR2 YNNKEL, per germline (reference sequence). The CDR3 totals 15 residues. CDR3 coding DNA: TGTGCCAGCAGCCAAGAGCCCAGCGGGAGTGGCGGGCAGTACTTC. Its translation: CASSQEPSGSGGQYF.

The chain links TRBV4-1 to TRBJ2-7; unclear D gene. The CDR3 consists of 16 residues. Germline assignment: CDR1 MGHRA and CDR2 YSYEKL. V was trimmed by 0 bases and J by 0 bases, leaving 12 bases between them. CDR3 loop: CASSQDNEVSSYEQYF. The CDR3 DNA reads as TGCGCCAGCAGCCAAGATAACGAGGTTAGCTCCTACGAGCAGTACTTC.

This clonotype was detected many times. This chain uses TRBV14 with TRBJ2-1; D unresolved. Germline V gene lookup returns CDR1 SGHDN and CDR2 FVKESK. There are 15 residues in the CDR3. V was cut by 0 bases and J by 6 bases, with 12 bases left in between. CDR3 in amino acids: CASSQEKGQFNEQFF. The CDR3 DNA sequence: TGTGCCAGCAGCCAAGAAAAGGGCCAGTTCAATGAGCAGTTCTTC.

This clonotype has at least ten counts. This chain uses TRBV18 with TRBJ2-7; 8 nucleotides align to TRBD1. Germline loops: CDR1 KGHSH, CDR2 LQKENI. CDR3 length: 15 residues. With 6 bases clipped from V and 6 bases from J, the junction kept 13 bases outside the gene matches. The CDR3 nucleotides read TGTGCCAGCTCTCAAGACCTTGGACAGGGAGGCGAGCAGTACTTC. It yields the protein CASSQDLGQGGEQYF. Full variable domain (rest looked up from reference TRBV18 and TRBJ2-7): NAGVMQNPRHLVRRRGQEARLRCSPMKGHSHVYWYRQLPEEGLKFMVYLQKENIIDESGMPKERFSAEFPKEGPSILRIQQVVRGDSAAYFCASSQDLGQGGEQYFGPGTRLTVT.